This is a list of T cell receptor beta chains from one sample in a study of blood T cell repertoires in COVID-19. Sequenced by immunoSEQ multiplex PCR; TCRdb stores in-frame clones only, minus some. The sample holds about 60,000 clones, 80% to 90% seen once. Sequenced input: peripheral blood. These receptors originate from a human donor with active COVID-19. The donor label of this sample is uncertain. Both conserved end residues are part of each CDR3. A D gene is named only where the DNA matches it firmly. Clone size appears in some rows only: once, few, many, or a class for an expanded clone.

>.|few|TRBJ1-5|TRBV7-9
CASSAGPASNQPQHF
TGTGCCAGCAGCGCGGGACCCGCTAGCAATCAGCCCCAGCATTTT
>TRBD2|.|TRBJ2-3|TRBV6-5
CASSPGGDTQYF
TGTGCCAGCAGCCCGGGAGGAGATACGCAGTATTTT
>TRBD1|.|TRBJ2-7|TRBV5-6
CASSFQGDEQYF
TGTGCCAGCAGCTTTCAGGGGGACGAGCAGTACTTC
>.|few|TRBJ1-6|TRBV7-8
CASSSRRTVYNSPLHF
TGTGCCAGCAGCTCCCGCCGGACAGTTTATAATTCACCCCTCCACTTT
>.|.|TRBJ2-1|TRBV5-4
CASRDQGGRNEQFF
TGTGCCAGCAGAGACCAGGGGGGCCGCAATGAGCAGTTCTTC
>TRBD1|.|TRBJ1-4|TRBV5-1
CASSLGGTGVQKLFF
TGCGCCAGCAGCTTGGGGGGGACAGGGGTACAAAAACTGTTTTTT
>.|.|TRBJ1-2|TRBV7-6
CASRGREGGYTF
TGTGCCAGCAGGGGCAGGGAAGGGGGCTACACCTTC
>TRBD2|.|TRBJ2-3|TRBV27
CASSLSRTLAGTDTQYF
TGTGCCAGCAGTTTAAGTCGCACCCTAGCGGGCACAGATACGCAGTATTTT
>TRBD1|.|TRBJ1-1|TRBV28
CASSPGTGGHLGTEAFF
TGTGCCAGCAGTCCCGGGACAGGGGGTCATCTGGGCACTGAAGCTTTCTTT
>TRBD1|.|TRBJ1-1|TRBV20-1
CSASTRTGGRTEAFF
TGCAGTGCTAGTACGAGGACAGGGGGAAGGACTGAAGCTTTCTTT
>.|once|TRBJ1-1|TRBV11-3
CASSLGGLGEAFF
TGTGCCAGCAGCTTAGGGGGCCTGGGCGAAGCTTTCTTT
>TRBD2|.|TRBJ2-6|TRBV7-2
CASSQGTSGVGANVLTF
TGTGCCAGCAGCCAGGGGACTAGCGGGGTTGGGGCCAACGTCCTGACTTTC
>.|.|TRBJ2-3|TRBV27
CASSLDRPTDTQYF
TGTGCCAGCAGCCTAGACAGGCCCACAGATACGCAGTATTTT